The 25 T cell receptor beta chains below come from one sample, sequenced in a study of response to subunit inactivated influenza vaccine (dated by TCRdb to 2016 to 2019). Interpreted using the paper, the time point label stands for: 45 days after influenza vaccine administration. The library was made by RT-PCR. The run used an Illumina HiSeq 2500. TCRdb reprocessing: public reads trimmed at Q25 with fastp, clones called with MiXCR, in-frame beta chains kept. Merged by CDR3 protein, the rows form single entries marked with the most common genes and DNA. The sample table shows fewer than 650,000 distinct CDR3 sequences, and 13% are seen once. The ten biggest clones cover around 13% of the sample. Source: PBMCs from blood, taken more than 35 days after vaccination. The receptors were gathered from a man between 50 and 59 years old who received an inactivated influenza vaccine. Donor details come from another sample of the same person, matched by shared clones.

The gene calls are TRBV7-2 and TRBJ1-1, with D uncertain. Germline V gene data show CDR1 as SGHTA and CDR2 as FQGNSA. This CDR3 has 13 residues. V was pared by 5 bases and J by 0 bases, with 7 bases between. The CDR3 sequence is CASSGQVNTEAFF. CDR3 DNA: TGTGCCAGCAGCGGCCAGGTGAACACTGAAGCTTTCTTT.

This clonotype was detected a few times. As DNA, the CDR3 is TGTGCCAGCAGTTCGCAAAACAGACAAGGTACCTTC. Translated: CASSSQNRQGTF. The rearrangement uses TRBV6-2 or TRBV6-3 and TRBJ1-2; D is unresolved. This CDR3 is built from 12 residues. The V gene lost 4 bases and the J gene lost 14 bases, with 17 bases spanning the gap. The V gene's germline CDR1 is MNHEY and CDR2 SVGEGT.

This clonotype came up many times. The J gene is TRBJ2-7, the V gene TRBV5-1; 7 bases map to TRBD2. The CDR3 has 16 amino acids. CDR1 SGHRS and CDR2 YFSETQ come from the germline V gene. V was pared by 1 base and J by 2 bases, with 9 bases of the junction left unmatched. The CDR3 region is CASSLHGEGLPYEQYF. The CDR3 bases are TGCGCCAGCAGCTTGCATGGGGAGGGCCTCCCCTACGAGCAGTACTTC.

The sample holds a few counts of this clonotype. V is TRBV20-1 and J is TRBJ2-7; 8 nucleotides agree with TRBD1. The CDR3 spans 14 residues. J lost 4 bases, V lost 2 bases, and 7 bases had no gene match. The germline CDR1 and CDR2 sequences are DFQATT and SNEGSKA (reference sequence). Written as DNA, the CDR3 is TGCAGTGCTAGACCCGGGACAGGCTTATACGAGCAGTACTTC. Its translation: CSARPGTGLYEQYF.

Only a few counts were recorded for this clonotype. The rearrangement links TRBV7-6 to TRBJ2-3; no clear D. This CDR3 has 13 residues. Germline V gene lookup returns CDR1 SGHVS and CDR2 FNYEAQ. V was shortened by 5 bases and J by 3 bases, with 9 bases between the two germline ends. CDR3 protein: CASSPHLTDTQYF. CDR3 in DNA: TGTGCCAGCAGCCCCCATCTTACAGATACGCAGTATTTT.

Only a few counts were recorded for this clonotype. The chain uses TRBV27 and TRBJ2-7; the match to TRBD2 covers 10 bases. CDR3 length: 15 residues. CDR1 is MNHEY, CDR2 SMNVEV, per germline (reference sequence). After removal of 0 bases from V and 2 bases from J, the junction contained 1 base not matched to a gene. The CDR3 loop is CASSLSTSGAYEQYF. In nucleotides, the CDR3 is TGTGCCAGCAGTTTATCTACTAGCGGGGCCTACGAGCAGTACTTC.

The chain recombines TRBV6-2 or TRBV6-3 with TRBJ2-3, with D hard to call. The CDR3 totals 14 residues. CDR1 and CDR2 from the germline V gene are MNHEY and SVGEGT. V lost 5 bases to trimming and J lost 4 bases, with 13 bases between them. The CDR3 reads CASSSWAAADTQYF. DNA for the CDR3: TGTGCCAGCAGTAGTTGGGCCGCGGCAGATACGCAGTATTTT.

The chain uses TRBV4-3 and TRBJ2-1, with a tentative D call TRBD2 (6 bases). Germline-derived CDR1 and CDR2 are LGHNA and YSLEER. Trimming removed 2 bases at V and 1 base at J, with 9 bases between. This CDR3 is 15 amino acids long. The CDR3 DNA reads TGCGCCAGCAGCCAATGGGAGGTTTCCTACAATGAGCAGTTCTTC. It yields the protein CASSQWEVSYNEQFF.

The CDR3 protein is CSAPGTVVEQYF. The CDR3 DNA reads as TGCAGTGCCCCTGGGACAGTAGTCGAGCAGTACTTC. The gene calls are TRBV20-1 and TRBJ2-7; 7 bases map to TRBD1. Germline CDR1 and CDR2: DFQATT and SNEGSKA (reference sequence). This CDR3 contains 12 residues. After removal of 6 bases from V and 6 bases from J, the junction contained 8 bases not matched to a gene.

This clonotype was seen ten or more times. This sequence joins TRBV12-3 or TRBV12-4 and TRBJ2-7, with TRBD1 matching 9 bases. The CDR3 has 15 amino acids. The trim removed 2 bases at V and 1 base at J, leaving 3 bases unmatched. The CDR3 protein is CASSLRGQGSYEQYF. In DNA, the CDR3 is TGTGCCAGCAGTTTAAGGGGACAGGGATCCTACGAGCAGTACTTC.

This clonotype was seen at least ten times. This chain uses TRBV29-1 with TRBJ2-7; TRBD2 matches at 8 bases. The CDR3 has 14 amino acids. Trimming removed 4 bases from V and 0 bases from J; junction bases left unmatched: 5. The germline gives CDR1 SQVTM, CDR2 ANQGSEA. The CDR3 DNA reads as TGCAGCGTTGTTAGCGGGGAATTCTCCTACGAGCAGTACTTC. Its translation is CSVVSGEFSYEQYF.

This clonotype was seen a few times. The CDR3 DNA reads TGTGCCAGCAGCTTGATCGGCGGGGGCGACACCGGGGAGCTGTTTTTT. Protein: CASSLIGGGDTGELFF. The J gene is TRBJ2-2, the V gene TRBV5-4, with a possible D match to TRBD2 (7 bases). From germline, CDR1 is SGHNT and CDR2 YYREEE (reference sequence). The V end was cut by 1 base, the J end by 3 bases, with 13 bases between. The CDR3 loop spans 16 amino acids.

This clonotype was picked up many times. This CDR3 reads CASSSRGLGDEKLFF. In nucleotides, the CDR3 is TGTGCCAGCAGTAGCCGGGGGCTGGGGGATGAAAAACTGTTTTTT. This sequence joins TRBV12-3 or TRBV12-4 and TRBJ1-4; possibly TRBD1 for D (6 bases). Trimming removed 5 bases at V and 6 bases at J, with 16 bases between. The CDR3 loop spans 15 amino acids.

This chain uses TRBV29-1 with TRBJ2-3, with D perhaps TRBD1 (6 bases). Trimming took 2 bases from V and 1 from J, leaving 10 bases between them. The germline CDR1 and CDR2 sequences are SQVTM and ANQGSEA. This CDR3 has 14 amino acids. CDR3 DNA sequence: TGCAGCGTTGAAACCGGGACACGCACAGATACGCAGTATTTT. This encodes CSVETGTRTDTQYF.

Points on this clonotype: A much bigger clone sits one base away, suggesting this may be a read error. J is TRBJ2-7 and V is TRBV12-3 or TRBV12-4; TRBD1 is a possible D gene (5 bases). Trimming pared 2 bases from V and 5 bases from J, leaving 13 bases between. The length of the CDR3 is 14 residues. The CDR3: CASSLHQGSNEQYF. For the CDR3, the DNA is TGTGCCAGCAGTTTACACCAGGGAAGCAACGAGCAGTACTTC.

This clonotype was seen at least ten times. This chain joins TRBV5-6 and TRBJ1-2; D may be TRBD1 (5 bases). The CDR3 loop spans 14 amino acids. V was clipped by 4 bases and J by 3 bases, with 13 bases between them. CDR1 and CDR2 (germline): SGHDT, YYEEEE. Written as DNA, the CDR3 is TGTGCCAGCAGCGTCTCCGACAGATACTATGGCTACACCTTC. Translating gives CASSVSDRYYGYTF.

This clonotype was counted a single time. A much larger clone lies a single base off, so this may be a read error. This chain joins TRBV29-1 and TRBJ2-5; D possibly corresponds to TRBD1 (5 bases). V gave up 6 bases and J gave up 4 bases, with 15 bases separating them. CDR3 length: 13 amino acids. Germline assignment: CDR1 SQVTM and CDR2 ANQGSEA. In DNA form, the CDR3 reads TGCAGCGTGACTTGGACACGGAGAGAGACCCAGTACTTC. This codes for CSVTWTRRETQYF.

The rearrangement uses TRBV11-2 and TRBJ2-7; the D is unclear. Trimming shortened V by 1 base and J by 7 bases, and 17 bases separated the two germline ends. The germline CDR1 and CDR2 sequences are SGHAT and FQNNGV. The CDR3 has 15 residues. CDR3 residues: CASSLVDGGSNEQYF. The CDR3 region has the DNA TGTGCCAGCAGCTTAGTAGATGGTGGATCCAATGAGCAGTACTTC.

The table lists this clonotype with a few counts. The chain has TRBV28 and TRBJ2-1, with 10 bases lining up with TRBD2. The V gene's germline CDR1 is MDHEN and CDR2 SYDVKM. V trimming: 2 bases; J trimming: 8 bases; junction bases outside the gene matches: 6. The CDR3 extends over 15 amino acids. The CDR3 sequence: CASSLVASGSYEQFF. The CDR3 DNA sequence: TGTGCCAGCAGTTTAGTCGCTAGCGGGAGCTATGAGCAGTTCTTC.

The chain is built from TRBV12-3 or TRBV12-4 and TRBJ2-1; no definite D call. CDR3 length: 14 residues. Trimming shortened V by 1 base and J by 6 bases, and 10 bases separated the two germline ends. The CDR3 DNA reads as TGTGCCAGCAGTTTAGGCCCTGGAGCCAATGAGCAGTTCTTC. As protein: CASSLGPGANEQFF.

V is TRBV5-1 and J is TRBJ2-7, with 9 bases fitting TRBD1. The CDR3 spans 16 residues. Looked up from germline, CDR1 is SGHRS and CDR2 is YFSETQ. J lost 4 bases, V lost 4 bases, and 12 bases had no gene match. The CDR3, as DNA: TGCGCCAGCAGCCGCTACGCACAGGGGGCGTTGTACGAGCAGTACTTC. It yields the protein CASSRYAQGALYEQYF.

This clonotype came up a few times. The gene calls are TRBV10-3 and TRBJ2-7, with D perhaps TRBD1 (5 bases). Germline values: CDR1 ENHRY, CDR2 SYGVKD. The CDR3 has 15 residues. V shed 3 bases and J shed 0 bases, with 12 bases lying between them. DNA for the CDR3: TGTGCCATCAGTGACCGGACAAGGAGCTCCTACGAGCAGTACTTC. Translation gives CAISDRTRSSYEQYF.

This sequence joins TRBV20-1 and TRBJ2-7; a possible D gene is TRBD2 (5 bases). Germline V gene sequence: CDR1 DFQATT, CDR2 SNEGSKA (reference sequence). V was trimmed by 1 base and J by 1 base, leaving 8 bases between them. This CDR3 has 13 amino acids. The CDR3: CSARADYSYEQYF. As DNA, the CDR3 is TGCAGTGCTAGAGCTGACTATTCCTACGAGCAGTACTTC.

The chain combines TRBV20-1 with TRBJ2-5, with 12 positions matching TRBD1. The ends lost 6 bases at V and 5 bases at J; junction bases unmatched: 7. CDR1 and CDR2 (germline): DFQATT, SNEGSKA (reference sequence). The CDR3 is 14 residues long. The CDR3 DNA sequence: TGCAGTGCGGGGGGACAGGGGGCTTTTGAGACCCAGTACTTC. Protein: CSAGGQGAFETQYF.

The chain carries TRBV27 and TRBJ2-3; D may be TRBD2 (5 bases). Germline V CDR1 and CDR2: MNHEY, SMNVEV (reference sequence). With 3 bases removed from V and 6 bases from J, the gap between germline ends came to 10 bases. This CDR3 contains 13 residues. CDR3 residues: CASSFRGSDTQYF. As DNA, the CDR3 is TGTGCCAGCAGTTTCCGGGGAAGTGATACGCAGTATTTT.